Detailed here is one T cell receptor beta chain. The antigen this receptor binds is unknown. This sample was taken from a study of monozygotic twins with inflammatory bowel disease (dated by TCRdb to the late 2010s). Study-level background: In total, around 28 monozygotic twin pairs made up the full study: 19 Danish pairs, all IBD-discordant, plus nine German pairs, of which four were IBD-concordant and five were IBD-discordant. The search for disease-associated traits relied mainly on comparing IBD patients with their genetically identical healthy co-twins within discordant pairs. Each individual had, on average, about 151 000 unique TCRalpha sequences and 181 000 unique TCRbeta sequences available for analysis. What the study reported, not specific to this receptor: Concordant and discordant twins showed no difference in repertoire similarity, possibly because of limited statistical power. Because patients were on differing immunosuppressive treatments, the repertoires may have picked up extra background noise and inter-individual variability. Different T cell subtypes could not be distinguished in the analysis. No single strong signal or clonotype linked to IBD turned up in the results, so the idea that one exists was not supported. Compared with healthy twins, IBD patients had fewer clonotypes in common with other individuals, a difference most pronounced in patients showing signs of disease activity. Measured by the inverse Simpson index, TCRbeta repertoire diversity was lower in IBD patients than in their healthy co-twins.

The CDR3 covers 11 residues, taking in both the cysteine and the phenylalanine. The coding DNA is unavailable. The library relied on 5' RACE. Preparation of each TCR library used 3,000 to 4,000 ng of total RNA. cDNA was synthesized with SMARTScribe reverse transcriptase in eight separate reactions per sample. Unique molecular identifiers containing a 6-nucleotide sample barcode were introduced through template switching during cDNA synthesis. TCRalpha and TCRbeta cDNA was amplified by two nested PCRs of about 15 and 9 cycles, with bead purification after each PCR. Before amplification, the cDNA was treated with uracil DNA-glycosylase and purified using the QIAquick PCR purification kit. In the second PCR, Illumina TruSeq-compatible adapters and sample-specific barcodes were added. TapeStation and Qubit were used to check library quality and concentration, and about 4.5 ng of each library was pooled. Pooled libraries were sequenced on an Illumina HiSeq2500 single-index Rapid Run with 2 x 100 bp reads and custom sequencing primers. The published analysis was carried out like this. MiGEC version 1.2.6 was used for UMI-based consensus assembly, which corrected PCR and sequencing errors. V(D)J alignment, clonotype assembly and CDR3 extraction were performed with MiXCR version 2.1.1. To normalise gene usage, clonotype sharing and MAIT/NKT TCR abundance, the top 1000, 10 000 and 20 000 clonotypes in each sample were analysed. After downsampling to 27 000 UMIs, diversity was calculated as the inverse Simpson index using the vegan R package. Paired Mann-Whitney U tests were applied to discordant twin pairs, and Benjamini-Hochberg correction was used for multiple testing. Once TCRdb had reprocessed the reads, it stored one entry per CDR3 protein sequence and supplied no DNA. TCRdb's processing, not the study's, gives the V and J calls here. The sample's records list about 380,000 distinct CDR3 sequences. The leading ten clones occupy roughly 2.6% of the sample.

A roughly 2.7 ml peripheral blood sample was drawn into PAXgene tubes per donor and stored at -80°C. Without any T cell sorting, total RNA was extracted from whole blood using the PAXgene blood miRNA kit on an automated QIAcube. Peripheral blood from monozygotic twin pairs who were concordant or discordant for inflammatory bowel disease underwent deep TCRalpha and TCRbeta repertoire profiling using unique molecular barcoding. For every twin pair, smoking habits were documented, and each individual was categorised as a current, former or never smoker. Recombination linked TRBV12-3 or TRBV12-4 to TRBJ2-1. The receptor's source is a human donor with ulcerative colitis or Crohn's disease, or a healthy co-twin of an affected twin (not recorded which). Sequenced: blood. CDR3 reads: CASSFANEQFF.